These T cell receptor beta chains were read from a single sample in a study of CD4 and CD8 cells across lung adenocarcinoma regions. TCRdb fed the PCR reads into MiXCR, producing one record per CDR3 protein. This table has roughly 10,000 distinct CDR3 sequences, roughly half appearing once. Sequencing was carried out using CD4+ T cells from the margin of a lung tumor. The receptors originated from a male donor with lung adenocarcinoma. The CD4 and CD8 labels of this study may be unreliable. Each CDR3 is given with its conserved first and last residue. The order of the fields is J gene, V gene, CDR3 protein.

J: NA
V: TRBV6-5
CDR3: CASSYAGTGSDEQYF

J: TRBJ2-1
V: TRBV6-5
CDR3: CASSYSMHQGHEQFF

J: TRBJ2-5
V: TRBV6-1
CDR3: CASSDNPLAAQETQYF

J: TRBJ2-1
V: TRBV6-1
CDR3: CASRVSGSGLNEQFF

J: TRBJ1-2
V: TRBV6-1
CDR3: CASSPQGSGSYGYTF

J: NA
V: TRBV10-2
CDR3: CASSESVVYEQYF

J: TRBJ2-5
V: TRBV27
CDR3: CASSRTSGRVGETQYF

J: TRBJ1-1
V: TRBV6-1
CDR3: CASKTGGTEAFF

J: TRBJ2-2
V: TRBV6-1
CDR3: CASRTGRTGEPFF

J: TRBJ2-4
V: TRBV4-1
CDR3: CARSQDLWAKDTQYF

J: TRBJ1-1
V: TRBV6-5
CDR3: CASSYSVMNTEAFF

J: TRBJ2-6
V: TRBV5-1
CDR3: CASSLLSSRTSGANVLTF

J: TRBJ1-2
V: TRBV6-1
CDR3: CASRDREGDGYTF

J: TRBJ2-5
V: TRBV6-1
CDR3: CASSRGWWETQYF

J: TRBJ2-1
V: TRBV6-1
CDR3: CASSEEPSGIYEQFF

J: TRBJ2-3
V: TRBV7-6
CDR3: CFRSRVSGQAAQNTQYF

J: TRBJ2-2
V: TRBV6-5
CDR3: CASSFDRGTGELFF

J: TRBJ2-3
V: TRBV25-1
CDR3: CASSVPEGGESTDTQYF

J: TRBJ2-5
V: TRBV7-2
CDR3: CASSLAGTGETQYF

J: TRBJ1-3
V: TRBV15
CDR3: CATSRGQYSSGNTIYF

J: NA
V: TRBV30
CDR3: CAWSVIGYEQYF

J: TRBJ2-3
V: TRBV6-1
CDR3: CASSDWPGEAEEQYF

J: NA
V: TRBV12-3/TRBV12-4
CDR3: CASSQSFYEQYF

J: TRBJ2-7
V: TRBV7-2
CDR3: CASSLDRGYYEQYF

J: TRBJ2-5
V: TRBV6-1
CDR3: CASSGYGAQETQYF

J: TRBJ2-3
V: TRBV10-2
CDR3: CASSANRGPTDTQYF

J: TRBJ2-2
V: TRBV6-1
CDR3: CASSEEAVGTGKLFF

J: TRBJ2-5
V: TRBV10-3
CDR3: CAGRGGREEETQYF

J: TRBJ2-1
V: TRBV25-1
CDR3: CASLTGGSYNEQFF

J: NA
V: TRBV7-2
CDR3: CASNPTSGGGAQYF

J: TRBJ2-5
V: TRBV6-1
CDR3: CASSRSGGTQYF

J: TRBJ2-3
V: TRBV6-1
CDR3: CASGEASGGPETQYF

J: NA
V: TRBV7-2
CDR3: CASSPQAASYEQYF

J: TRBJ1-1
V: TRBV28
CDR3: CASSNRVAFF

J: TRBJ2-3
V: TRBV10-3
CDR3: CARGPQAVSTDAQFF

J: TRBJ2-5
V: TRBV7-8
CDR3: CASSFLHGGGNFWETQYF

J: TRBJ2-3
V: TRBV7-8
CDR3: CASSLVSQGIDTQYF

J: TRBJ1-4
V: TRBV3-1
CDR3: CASSQGETGGKLFF

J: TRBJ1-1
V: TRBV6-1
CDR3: CASSEGHRNTEAFF

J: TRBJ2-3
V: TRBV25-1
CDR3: CASSAGIGAGEEDTQYF

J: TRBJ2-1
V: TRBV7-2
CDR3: CASRKGLAGVDEQFF

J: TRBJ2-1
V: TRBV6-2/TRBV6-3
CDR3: CASSYRNYRLPPKLNEQFF